The clone carrying this T cell receptor beta chain appeared a few times. Random hexamers were used to reverse transcribe an amount of roughly 0.45 to 1 ug RNA. Using its own MiXCR run on the immunoSEQ multiplex PCR reads, TCRdb lists one record per CDR3 protein. The table records about 300,000 distinct CDR3 sequences, over 75% of them present only once. This sample stems from a study of CD8 T cells in Susac syndrome. The length of the CDR3 is 13 residues. CDR1 SGHVS and CDR2 FNYEAQ come from the germline V gene. V lost 6 bases and J lost 2, with 11 bases in between. Sequencing input: CD8+ T cells from PBMCs. This receptor was obtained from a human donor with multiple sclerosis. The chain is built from TRBV7-6 and TRBJ2-7; D not certain. The CDR3 coding sequence is TGTGCCAGCAGTTTTAGGGCGGCCTACGAGCAGTACTTC. Amino acids: CASSFRAAYEQYF.